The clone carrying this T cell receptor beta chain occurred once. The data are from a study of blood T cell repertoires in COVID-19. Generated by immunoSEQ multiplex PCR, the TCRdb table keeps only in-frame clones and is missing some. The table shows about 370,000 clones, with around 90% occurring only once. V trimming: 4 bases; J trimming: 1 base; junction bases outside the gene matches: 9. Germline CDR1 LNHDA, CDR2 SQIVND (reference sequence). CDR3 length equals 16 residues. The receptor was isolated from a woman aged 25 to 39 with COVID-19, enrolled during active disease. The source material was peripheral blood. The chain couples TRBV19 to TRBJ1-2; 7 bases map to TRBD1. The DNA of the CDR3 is TGTGCCAGTAGTACTTATCCGGGGACAGTTAACTATGGCTACACCTTC. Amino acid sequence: CASSTYPGTVNYGYTF.